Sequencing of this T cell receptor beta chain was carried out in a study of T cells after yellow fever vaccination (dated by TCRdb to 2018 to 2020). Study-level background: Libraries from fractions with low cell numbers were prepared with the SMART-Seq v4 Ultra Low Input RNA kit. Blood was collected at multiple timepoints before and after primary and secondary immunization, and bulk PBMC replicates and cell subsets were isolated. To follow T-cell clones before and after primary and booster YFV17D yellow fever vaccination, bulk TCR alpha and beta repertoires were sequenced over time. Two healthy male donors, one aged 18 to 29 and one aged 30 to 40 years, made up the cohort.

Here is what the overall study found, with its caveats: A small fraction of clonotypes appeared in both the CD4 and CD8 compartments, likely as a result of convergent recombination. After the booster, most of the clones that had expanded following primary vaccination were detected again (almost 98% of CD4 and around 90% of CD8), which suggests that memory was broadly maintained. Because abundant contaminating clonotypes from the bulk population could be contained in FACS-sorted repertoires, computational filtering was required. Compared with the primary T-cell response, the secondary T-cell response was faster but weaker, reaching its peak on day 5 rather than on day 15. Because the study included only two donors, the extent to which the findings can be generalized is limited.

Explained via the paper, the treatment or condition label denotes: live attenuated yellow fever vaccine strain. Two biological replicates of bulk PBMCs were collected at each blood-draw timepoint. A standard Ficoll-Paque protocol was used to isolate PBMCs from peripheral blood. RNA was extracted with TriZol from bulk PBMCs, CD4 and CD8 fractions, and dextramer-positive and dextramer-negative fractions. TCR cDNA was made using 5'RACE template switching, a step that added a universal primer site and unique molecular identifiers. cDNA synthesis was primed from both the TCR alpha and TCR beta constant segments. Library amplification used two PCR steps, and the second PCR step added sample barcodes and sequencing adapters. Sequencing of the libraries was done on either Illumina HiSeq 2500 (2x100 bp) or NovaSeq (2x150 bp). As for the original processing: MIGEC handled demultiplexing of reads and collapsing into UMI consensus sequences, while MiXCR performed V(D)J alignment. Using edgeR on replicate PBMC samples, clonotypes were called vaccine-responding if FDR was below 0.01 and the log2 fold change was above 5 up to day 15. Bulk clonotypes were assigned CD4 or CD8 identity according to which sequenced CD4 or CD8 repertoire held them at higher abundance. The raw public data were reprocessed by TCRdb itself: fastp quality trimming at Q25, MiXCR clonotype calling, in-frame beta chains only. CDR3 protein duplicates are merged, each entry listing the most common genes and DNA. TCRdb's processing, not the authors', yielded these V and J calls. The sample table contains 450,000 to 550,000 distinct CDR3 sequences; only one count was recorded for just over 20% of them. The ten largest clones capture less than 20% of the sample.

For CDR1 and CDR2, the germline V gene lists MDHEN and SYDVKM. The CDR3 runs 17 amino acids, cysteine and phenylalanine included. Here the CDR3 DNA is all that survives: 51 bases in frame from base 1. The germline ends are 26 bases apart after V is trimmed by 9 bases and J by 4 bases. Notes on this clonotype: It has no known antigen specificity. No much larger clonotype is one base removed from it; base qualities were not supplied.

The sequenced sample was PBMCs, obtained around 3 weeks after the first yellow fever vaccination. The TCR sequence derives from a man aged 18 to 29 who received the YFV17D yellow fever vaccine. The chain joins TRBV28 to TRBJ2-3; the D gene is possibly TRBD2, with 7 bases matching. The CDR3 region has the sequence CASSPLSLGGAADTQYF. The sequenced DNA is TGTGCCAGTAGTCCGCTAAGTTTGGGGGGGGCCGCAGATACGCAGTATTTT. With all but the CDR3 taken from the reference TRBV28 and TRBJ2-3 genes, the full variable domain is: DVKVTQSSRYLVKRTGEKVFLECVQDMDHENMFWYRQDPGLGLRLIYFSYDVKMKEKGDIPEGYSVSREKKERFSLILESASTNQTSMYLCASSPLSLGGAADTQYFGPGTRLTVL.